This passage covers 14 T cell receptor beta chains from one sample sequenced in a study of beta chain features in type 1 diabetes. Since all of the isolated RNA was reverse transcribed, expressed TCRB transcripts were what got sequenced. Generated by immunoSEQ multiplex PCR, the TCRdb table keeps only in-frame clones and is missing some. The sample shows 15,000 to 17,000 clones, around two fifths of them seen only once. The sequencing sample was made of stem cell memory CD4+ T cells from blood. The receptors derive from a woman between 40 and 50 years old in good health.

This CDR3 reads CASSPIPGQTNEKLFF. For the CDR3, the DNA is TGTGCCAGCTCACCTATTCCGGGACAGACTAATGAAAAACTGTTTTTT. The chain couples TRBV18 to TRBJ1-4; the match to TRBD1 covers 7 bases. Germline loops: CDR1 KGHSH, CDR2 LQKENI. V shed 3 bases, J shed 2 bases, and the junction held 6 bases outside the gene matches. The CDR3 has 16 residues.

Relative to its sample, this clone is medium-sized. The V and J genes are TRBV4-1 and TRBJ2-4; 8 nucleotides agree with TRBD2. The V segment lost 3 bases and the J segment 6 bases; nucleotides outside the gene matches: 13. The CDR3 sequence is 17 residues long. The germline V gene encodes CDR1 MGHRA and CDR2 YSYEKL. CDR3 amino acids: CASSQGDRGLAGNIQYF. In DNA form, the CDR3 reads TGCGCCAGCAGCCAGGGGGACCGGGGTCTAGCGGGAAACATTCAGTACTTC.

This chain links TRBV5-1 with TRBJ2-4, with 7 nucleotides matching TRBD2. From germline, CDR1 is SGHRS and CDR2 YFSETQ. The CDR3 consists of 14 residues. The V and J ends lost 0 bases and 7 bases, in that order; junction bases with no gene match: 4. The CDR3 DNA is TGCGCCAGCAGCTTGGTTGGGACTATCAACATTCAGTACTTC. It translates to CASSLVGTINIQYF.

This rearrangement joins TRBV29-1 to TRBJ1-2, with 11 nucleotides matching TRBD1. Germline CDR1 and CDR2: SQVTM and ANQGSEA. With 7 bases clipped from V and 1 base from J, the junction kept 11 bases outside the gene matches. CDR3 size: 16 residues. The CDR3 here is CSAPGTGGAYNYGYTF. DNA for the CDR3: TGCAGCGCACCCGGGACAGGGGGTGCGTATAACTATGGCTACACCTTC. Full variable domain (missing parts from reference TRBV29-1 and TRBJ1-2): SAVISQKPSRDICQRGTSLTIQCQVDSQVTMMFWYRQQPGQSLTLIATANQGSEATYESGFVIDKFPISRPNLTFSTLTVSNMSPEDSSIYLCSAPGTGGAYNYGYTFGSGTRLTVV.

The gene calls are TRBV2 and TRBJ2-3, with TRBD2 identical over 9 bases. This CDR3 is 16 amino acids long. Trimming took 7 bases from V and 2 from J; bases not matched to a gene: 10. In germline, CDR1 is SNHLY, CDR2 FYNNEI. CDR3 nucleotide sequence: TGTGCCAGCAACATCAGACTAGCGGTTGCCACAGATACGCAGTATTTT. It yields the protein CASNIRLAVATDTQYF.

This clone was counted a few times. This chain joins TRBV19 and TRBJ2-2; a possible D gene is TRBD1 (5 bases). The V gene's germline CDR1 is LNHDA and CDR2 SQIVND (reference sequence). CDR3 length equals 15 residues. V lost 1 base and J 7 bases, leaving 13 bases between the germline ends. The CDR3 sequence is CASSIVVPTVGELFF. CDR3 coding DNA: TGTGCCAGTAGTATAGTGGTTCCGACAGTCGGGGAGCTGTTTTTT.

The V and J genes are TRBV4-1 and TRBJ2-5; TRBD1 aligns across 8 bases. Germline-derived CDR1 and CDR2 are MGHRA and YSYEKL. The V and J ends lost 7 bases and 4 bases, in that order; junction bases with no gene match: 8. The CDR3 loop spans 14 amino acids. CDR3 coding DNA: TGCGCCAGCAACCCAACAGGGGGAAGAGAGACCCAGTACTTC. Amino acids: CASNPTGGRETQYF.

CDR3: CASSLTSGGRTGELFF. DNA for the CDR3: TGTGCCAGCAGCTTAACTAGCGGGGGAAGAACCGGGGAGCTGTTTTTT. V usage is TRBV7-2 and J usage is TRBJ2-2; TRBD2 aligns across 11 bases. Looked up from germline, CDR1 is SGHTA and CDR2 is FQGNSA. The CDR3 loop spans 16 amino acids. J gave up 5 bases and V 2 bases, and 4 bases lay outside the gene matches.

The rearrangement joins TRBV21-1 to TRBJ2-5; TRBD2, the D gene given by the table, was not confirmed from the DNA. TRBV21-1 is classified as a pseudogene. CDR3 size: 15 residues. The CDR3 protein is CATYVFLGRKETQYF. The CDR3 coding sequence is TGTGCCACCTACGTATTCCTGGGGAGGAAAGAGACCCAGTACTTC.

The chain combines TRBV19 with TRBJ1-2; TRBD1 aligns across 7 bases. The CDR3 runs to 15 residues. Unmatched junction bases numbered 13, after V lost 8 bases and J lost 4 bases. Germline V gives CDR1 LNHDA, CDR2 SQIVND (reference sequence). CDR3 in amino acids: CASHTSGGRFYGYTF. The CDR3 DNA follows: TGTGCCAGTCATACTTCAGGGGGACGGTTCTATGGCTACACCTTC.

The table lists this clone with a few counts. The CDR3 loop is CASSIRGILYEQYF. Here the CDR3 DNA reads TGTGCCAGCAGCATCCGGGGGATACTCTACGAGCAGTACTTC. The chain carries TRBV11-2 and TRBJ2-7, with D possibly matching TRBD2 (6 bases). CDR3 length: 14 residues. CDR1 is SGHAT and CDR2 is FQNNGV in the germline V gene. The ends were cut back, 5 bases at V and 3 bases at J, with 14 bases in the middle.

The sample holds a few counts of this clone. CDR3 sequence reads: CASSIPRGGNEQFF. CDR3 sequence (DNA): TGTGCCAGCAGCATTCCGCGGGGGGGAAATGAGCAGTTCTTC. The J gene is TRBJ2-1, the V gene TRBV28; 9 nucleotides match TRBD2. From germline, CDR1 is MDHEN and CDR2 SYDVKM. The CDR3 is 14 amino acids. The J segment lost 7 bases and the V segment lost 6 bases, leaving 7 bases of the junction unmatched.

The rearrangement joins TRBV6-5 to TRBJ2-3; no reliable D call. Trimming pared 7 bases from V and 5 bases from J, leaving 10 bases between. CDR3 size: 12 residues. In germline, CDR1 is MNHEY, CDR2 SVGAGI. DNA of the CDR3: TGTGCCAGCACGAAACGGGTAGATACGCAGTATTTT. It specifies CASTKRVDTQYF.

This clone has a handful of counts. The chain couples TRBV19 to TRBJ2-3; TRBD1 is a possible D gene (6 bases). V was pared by 10 bases and J by 1 base, with 18 bases between. Germline V gives CDR1 LNHDA, CDR2 SQIVND (reference sequence). CDR3 length: 15 residues. The CDR3: CATETTGRGTDTQYF. The CDR3 nucleotides read TGTGCCACTGAAACTACAGGGCGAGGCACAGATACGCAGTATTTT.